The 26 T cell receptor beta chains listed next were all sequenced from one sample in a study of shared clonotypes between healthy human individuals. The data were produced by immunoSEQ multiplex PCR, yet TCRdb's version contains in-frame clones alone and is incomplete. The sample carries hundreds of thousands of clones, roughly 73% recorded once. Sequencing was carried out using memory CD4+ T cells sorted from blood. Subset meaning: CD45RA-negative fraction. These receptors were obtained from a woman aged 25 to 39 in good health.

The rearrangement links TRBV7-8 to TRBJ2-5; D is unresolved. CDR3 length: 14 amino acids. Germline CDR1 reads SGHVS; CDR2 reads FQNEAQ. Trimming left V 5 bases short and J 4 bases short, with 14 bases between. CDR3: CASSQPPAGETQYF. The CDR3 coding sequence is TGTGCCAGCAGCCAACCCCCGGCCGGAGAGACCCAGTACTTC.

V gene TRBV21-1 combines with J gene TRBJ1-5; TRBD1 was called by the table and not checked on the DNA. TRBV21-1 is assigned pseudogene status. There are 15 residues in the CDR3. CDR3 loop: CASSTGTGSYQPQHF. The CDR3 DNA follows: TGTGCCAGCAGTACCGGGACAGGTTCCTATCAGCCCCAGCATTTT.

DNA for the CDR3: TGTGCCATCCAGACGCTATCTAACTATGGCTACACCTTC. This codes for CAIQTLSNYGYTF. The chain combines TRBV2 with TRBJ1-2, with no clear D. The CDR3 is 13 residues long. Per germline, CDR1 SNHLY and CDR2 FYNNEI. V was shortened by 10 bases and J by 0 bases, with 12 bases between the two germline ends.

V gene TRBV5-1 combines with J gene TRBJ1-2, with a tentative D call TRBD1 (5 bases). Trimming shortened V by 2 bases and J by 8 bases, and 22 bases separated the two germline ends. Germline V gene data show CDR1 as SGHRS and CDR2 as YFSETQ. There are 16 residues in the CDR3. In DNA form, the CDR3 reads TGCGCCAGCAGCTTAGACAACAGGCAGGAAAGTCCAGGCTACACCTTC. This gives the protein CASSLDNRQESPGYTF.

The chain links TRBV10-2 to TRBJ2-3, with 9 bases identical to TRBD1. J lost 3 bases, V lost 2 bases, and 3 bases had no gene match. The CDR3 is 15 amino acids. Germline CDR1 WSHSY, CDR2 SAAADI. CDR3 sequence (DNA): TGCGCCAGCAGTGAGCCGGGGACAGGGACAGATACGCAGTATTTT. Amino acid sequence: CASSEPGTGTDTQYF.

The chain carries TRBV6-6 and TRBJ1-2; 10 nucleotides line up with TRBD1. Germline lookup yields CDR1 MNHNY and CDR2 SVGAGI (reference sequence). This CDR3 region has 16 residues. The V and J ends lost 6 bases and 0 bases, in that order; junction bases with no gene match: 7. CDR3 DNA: TGTGCCAGCAGAGAGACAGGGGGCAGGCCTAACTATGGCTACACCTTC. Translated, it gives CASRETGGRPNYGYTF.

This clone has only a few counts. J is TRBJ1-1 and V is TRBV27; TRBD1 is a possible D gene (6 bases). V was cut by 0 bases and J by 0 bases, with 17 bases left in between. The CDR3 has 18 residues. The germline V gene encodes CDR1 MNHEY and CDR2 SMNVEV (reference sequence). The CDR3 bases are TGTGCCAGCAGTTTATCGAGGCCTTCCGGGACAATGAACACTGAAGCTTTCTTT. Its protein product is CASSLSRPSGTMNTEAFF.

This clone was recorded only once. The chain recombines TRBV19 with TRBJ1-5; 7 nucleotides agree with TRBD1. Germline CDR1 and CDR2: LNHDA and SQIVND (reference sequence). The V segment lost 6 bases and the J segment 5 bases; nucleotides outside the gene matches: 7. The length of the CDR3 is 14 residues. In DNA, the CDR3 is TGTGCCAGTAGCCAGGGACAGAGTTATCAGCCCCAGCATTTT. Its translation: CASSQGQSYQPQHF.

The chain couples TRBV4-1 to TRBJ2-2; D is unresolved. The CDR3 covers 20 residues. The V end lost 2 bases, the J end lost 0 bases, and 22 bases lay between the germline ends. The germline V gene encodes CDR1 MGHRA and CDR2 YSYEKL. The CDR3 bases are TGCGCCAGCAGCCAAATCCAACGGCTCGGGCGGATCGCGAACACCGGGGAGCTGTTTTTT. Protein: CASSQIQRLGRIANTGELFF.

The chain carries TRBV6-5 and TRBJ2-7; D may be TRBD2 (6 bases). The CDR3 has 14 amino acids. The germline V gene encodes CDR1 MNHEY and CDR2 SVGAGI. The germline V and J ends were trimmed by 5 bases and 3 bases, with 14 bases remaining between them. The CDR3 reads CASSPRGSHYEQYF. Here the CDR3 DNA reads TGTGCCAGCAGTCCCCGGGGGAGTCACTACGAGCAGTACTTC.

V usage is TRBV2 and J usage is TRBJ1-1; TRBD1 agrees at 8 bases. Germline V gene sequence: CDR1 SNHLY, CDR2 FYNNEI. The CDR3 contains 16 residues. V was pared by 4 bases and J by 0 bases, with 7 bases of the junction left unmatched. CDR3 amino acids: CASSVGQGFMNTEAFF. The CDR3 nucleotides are TGTGCCAGCAGTGTAGGACAGGGTTTTATGAACACTGAAGCTTTCTTT.

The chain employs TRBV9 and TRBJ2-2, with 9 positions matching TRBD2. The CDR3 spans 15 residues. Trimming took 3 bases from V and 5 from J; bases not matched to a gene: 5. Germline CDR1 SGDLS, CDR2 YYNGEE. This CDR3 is CASSGLAGTTGELFF. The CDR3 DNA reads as TGTGCCAGCAGCGGCCTAGCGGGAACGACCGGGGAGCTGTTTTTT.

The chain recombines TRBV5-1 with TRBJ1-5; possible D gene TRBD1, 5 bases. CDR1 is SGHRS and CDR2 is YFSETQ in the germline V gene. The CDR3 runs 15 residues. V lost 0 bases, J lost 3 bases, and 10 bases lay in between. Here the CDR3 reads CASSLGSGVNQPQHF. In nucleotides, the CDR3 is TGCGCCAGCAGCTTGGGATCGGGGGTCAATCAGCCCCAGCATTTT.

The CDR3 DNA follows: TGTGCCAGCAGGATGGGACAATGGTTGGGGTACACTGAAGCTTTCTTT. Translated: CASRMGQWLGYTEAFF. The rearrangement joins TRBV27 to TRBJ1-1; D may be TRBD1 (6 bases). V dropped 6 bases and J dropped 3 bases, with 20 bases sitting between them. CDR1 MNHEY and CDR2 SMNVEV come from the germline V gene (reference sequence). CDR3 length equals 16 residues.

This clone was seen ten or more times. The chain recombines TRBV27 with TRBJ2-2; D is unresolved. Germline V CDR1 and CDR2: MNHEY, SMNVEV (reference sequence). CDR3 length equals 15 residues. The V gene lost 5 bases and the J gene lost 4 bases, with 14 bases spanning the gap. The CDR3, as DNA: TGTGCCAGCAGTAAGGTTCAGTTGGGCACCGGGGAGCTGTTTTTT. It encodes CASSKVQLGTGELFF.

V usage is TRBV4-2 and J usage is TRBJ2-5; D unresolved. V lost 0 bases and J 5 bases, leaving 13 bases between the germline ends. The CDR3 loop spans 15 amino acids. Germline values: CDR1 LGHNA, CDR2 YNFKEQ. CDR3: CASSQDKWSDETQYF. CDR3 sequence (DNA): TGTGCCAGCAGCCAAGATAAATGGAGCGACGAGACCCAGTACTTC.

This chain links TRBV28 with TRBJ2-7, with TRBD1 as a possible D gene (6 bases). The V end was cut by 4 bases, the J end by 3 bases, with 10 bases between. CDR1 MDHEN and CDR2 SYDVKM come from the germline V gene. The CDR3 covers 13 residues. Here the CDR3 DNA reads TGTGCCAGCAGTTCCTCAGGGGACTACGAGCAGTACTTC. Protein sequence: CASSSSGDYEQYF.

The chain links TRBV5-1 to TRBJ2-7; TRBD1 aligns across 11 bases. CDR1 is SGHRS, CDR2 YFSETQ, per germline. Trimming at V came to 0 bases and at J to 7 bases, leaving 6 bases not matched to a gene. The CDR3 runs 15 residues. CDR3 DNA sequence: TGCGCCAGCAGCTTGGACGGACAGGGGGCGGAGGAGCAGTACTTC. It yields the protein CASSLDGQGAEEQYF.

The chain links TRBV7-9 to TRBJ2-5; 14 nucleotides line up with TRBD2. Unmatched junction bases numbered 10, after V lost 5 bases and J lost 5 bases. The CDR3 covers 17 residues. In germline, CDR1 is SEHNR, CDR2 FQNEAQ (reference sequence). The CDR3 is CASSTRLAGGSKETQYF. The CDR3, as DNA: TGTGCCAGCAGCACCAGACTAGCGGGAGGGAGCAAGGAGACCCAGTACTTC.

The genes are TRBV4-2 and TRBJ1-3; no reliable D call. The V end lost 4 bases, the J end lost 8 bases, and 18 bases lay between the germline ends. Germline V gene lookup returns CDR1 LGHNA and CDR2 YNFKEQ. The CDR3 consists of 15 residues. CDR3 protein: CASSPRKRDLDTIYF. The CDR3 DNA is TGTGCCAGCAGCCCGAGGAAGCGGGATTTGGACACCATATATTTT.

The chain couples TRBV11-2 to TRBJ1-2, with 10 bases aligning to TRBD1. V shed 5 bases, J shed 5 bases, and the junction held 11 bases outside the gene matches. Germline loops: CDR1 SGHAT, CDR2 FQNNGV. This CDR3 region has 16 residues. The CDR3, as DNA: TGTGCCAGCAGCCCCGTGACAGGGGGCTCGGAGTATGGCTACACCTTC. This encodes CASSPVTGGSEYGYTF.

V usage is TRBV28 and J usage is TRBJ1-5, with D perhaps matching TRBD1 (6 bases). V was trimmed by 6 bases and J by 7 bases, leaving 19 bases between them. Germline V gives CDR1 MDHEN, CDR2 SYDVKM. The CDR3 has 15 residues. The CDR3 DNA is TGTGCCAGCAGAACGGGGGGCAGGGAGGACCAGCCCCAGCATTTT. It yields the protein CASRTGGREDQPQHF. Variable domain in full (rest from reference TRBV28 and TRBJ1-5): DVKVTQSSRYLVKRTGEKVFLECVQDMDHENMFWYRQDPGLGLRLIYFSYDVKMKEKGDIPEGYSVSREKKERFSLILESASTNQTSMYLCASRTGGREDQPQHFGDGTRLSIL.

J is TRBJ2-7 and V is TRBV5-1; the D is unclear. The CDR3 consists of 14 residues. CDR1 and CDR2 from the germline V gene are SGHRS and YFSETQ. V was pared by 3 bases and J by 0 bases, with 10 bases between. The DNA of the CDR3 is TGCGCCAGCAGCTCCCGACTGAACTCCTACGAGCAGTACTTC. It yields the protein CASSSRLNSYEQYF.

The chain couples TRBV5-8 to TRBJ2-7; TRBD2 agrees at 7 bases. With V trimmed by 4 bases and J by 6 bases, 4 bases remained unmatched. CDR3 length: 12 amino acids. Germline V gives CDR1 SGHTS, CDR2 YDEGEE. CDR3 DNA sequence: TGTGCCAGCAGCGGGAGGGGACGCGAGCAGTACTTC. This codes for CASSGRGREQYF.

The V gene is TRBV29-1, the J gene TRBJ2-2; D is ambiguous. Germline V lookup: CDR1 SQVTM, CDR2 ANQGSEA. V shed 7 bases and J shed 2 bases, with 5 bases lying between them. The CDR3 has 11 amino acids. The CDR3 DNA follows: TGCAGCGGATACAACACCGGGGAGCTGTTTTTT. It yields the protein CSGYNTGELFF.

The CDR3 sequence is CASSPKDRMGYTF. The CDR3 coding sequence is TGTGCCAGCTCACCAAAGGACAGAATGGGCTACACCTTC. The rearrangement uses TRBV18 and TRBJ1-2; D is possibly TRBD1 (6 bases). V shed 2 bases and J shed 8 bases, with 12 bases lying between them. CDR1 and CDR2 (germline): KGHSH, LQKENI. The CDR3 runs 13 residues.